What follows are 9 T cell receptor beta chains derived from one specimen sequenced in a study of shared clonotypes between healthy human individuals. Using immunoSEQ multiplex PCR, the repertoire was profiled, and TCRdb retains in-frame clones only, with some absent. The sample carries roughly 2 million clones, 95% recorded once. Sequenced: naive CD4+ T cells sorted from blood. This sample's subset: CD45RA+ positively selected. The receptors stem from a man between 18 and 29 years old in good health.

The CDR3 DNA reads TGCGCCAGCAGCCCGGGACGAGATCAGCCCCAGCATTTT. Translating it yields CASSPGRDQPQHF. This chain connects TRBV5-1 to TRBJ1-5, with TRBD1 as a possible D gene (5 bases). V lost 4 bases to trimming and J lost 5 bases, with 10 bases between them. Germline V gives CDR1 SGHRS, CDR2 YFSETQ. This CDR3 contains 13 residues.

This chain connects TRBV7-2 to TRBJ2-5; 9 bases are shared with TRBD2. The CDR3 is 15 residues long. Germline CDR1 is SGHTA and CDR2 is FQGNSA. Trimming cost V 6 bases and J 5 bases; bases outside gene matches: 10. The DNA for the CDR3 is TGTGCCAGCAGTGTAGGTGGGGCGGGAGGGGAGACCCAGTACTTC. Translation gives CASSVGGAGGETQYF. Filled out from reference TRBV7-2 and TRBJ2-5, the complete variable domain reads GAGVSQSPSNKVTEKGKDVELRCDPISGHTALYWYRQSLGQGLEFLIYFQGNSAPDKSGLPSDRFSAERTGGSVSTLTIQRTQQEDSAVYLCASSVGGAGGETQYFGPGTRLLVL.

This chain uses TRBV2 with TRBJ2-1; D remains unclear. The CDR3 covers 14 residues. V lost 10 bases, J lost 4 bases, and 17 bases lay in between. From germline, CDR1 is SNHLY and CDR2 FYNNEI. The CDR3 DNA follows: TGTGCCACATCTCTGACGGGCCCTTACAATGAGCAGTTCTTC. Its translation is CATSLTGPYNEQFF.

This chain connects TRBV7-2 to TRBJ2-5; 11 bases fit TRBD2. The V gene's germline CDR1 is SGHTA and CDR2 FQGNSA. Trimming removed 5 bases from V and 6 bases from J; junction bases left unmatched: 14. This CDR3 spans 17 amino acids. Here the CDR3 reads CASSPSLLAGDPKTQYF. The CDR3 nucleotides read TGTGCCAGCAGCCCCAGCCTACTAGCGGGAGATCCCAAGACCCAGTACTTC.

This chain joins TRBV6-5 and TRBJ1-2; 9 bases map to TRBD1. V shed 6 bases and J 8 bases; nucleotides not matched to a gene: 7. CDR3 length equals 13 residues. Per the germline V gene, CDR1 is MNHEY and CDR2 is SVGAGI. CDR3 sequence (DNA): TGTGCCAGCAGCGAACCGGGACAGGGAGGCTACACCTTC. This codes for CASSEPGQGGYTF.

The CDR3 loop is CASSSKGRGQDRGYTF. The CDR3 DNA reads as TGTGCCAGCAGCTCAAAGGGCAGGGGGCAGGATCGTGGCTACACCTTC. The rearrangement joins TRBV7-9 to TRBJ1-2; 8 nucleotides align to TRBD1. Trimming cost V 4 bases and J 7 bases; bases outside gene matches: 14. Germline values: CDR1 SEHNR, CDR2 FQNEAQ (reference sequence). There are 16 residues in the CDR3.

This rearrangement joins TRBV5-1 to TRBJ2-2; tentative D call: TRBD2 (6 bases). Germline lookup yields CDR1 SGHRS and CDR2 YFSETQ. The CDR3 spans 17 residues. V lost 3 bases to trimming and J lost 2 bases, with 17 bases between them. The CDR3 sequence: CASSWPGAGSNTGELFF. CDR3 DNA: TGCGCCAGCAGCTGGCCCGGGGCGGGGTCCAACACCGGGGAGCTGTTTTTT.

To note about this clone: The sample carries other DNA sequences with the same CDR3. The rearrangement uses TRBV30 and TRBJ1-1, with D unclear. V lost 3 bases, J lost 6 bases, and 8 bases lay in between. The CDR3 runs 11 residues. CDR1 is GTSNPN, CDR2 SVGIG, per germline (reference sequence). The CDR3 spells CAWSVVAEAFF. Here the CDR3 DNA reads TGTGCCTGGAGCGTGGTCGCTGAAGCTTTCTTT.

V usage is TRBV5-1 and J usage is TRBJ2-7, with 8 bases that match TRBD2. Germline lookup yields CDR1 SGHRS and CDR2 YFSETQ. The V segment lost 4 bases and the J segment 3 bases; nucleotides outside the gene matches: 12. The CDR3 extends over 16 amino acids. The CDR3 reads CASSTGLSGTYYEQYF. The CDR3 DNA sequence: TGCGCCAGCAGCACGGGGCTTAGCGGGACCTACTACGAGCAGTACTTC.